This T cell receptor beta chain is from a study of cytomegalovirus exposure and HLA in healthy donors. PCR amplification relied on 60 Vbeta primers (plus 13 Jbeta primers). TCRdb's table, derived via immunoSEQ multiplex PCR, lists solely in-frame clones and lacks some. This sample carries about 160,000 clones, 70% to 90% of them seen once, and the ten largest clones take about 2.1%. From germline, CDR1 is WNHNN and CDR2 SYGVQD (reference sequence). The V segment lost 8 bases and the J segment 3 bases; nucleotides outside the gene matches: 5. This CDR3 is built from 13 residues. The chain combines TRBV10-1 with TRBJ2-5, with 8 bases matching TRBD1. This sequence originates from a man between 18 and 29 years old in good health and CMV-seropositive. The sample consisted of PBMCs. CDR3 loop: CASFGTGEETQYF. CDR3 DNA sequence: TGCGCCAGCTTTGGGACAGGCGAAGAGACCCAGTACTTC.